This T cell receptor (beta chain) emerged from a study of metastatic and nonmetastatic thyroid tumors. Overall study: From malignant and benign thyroid patients, repertoires in blood and in tumor or nodule tissue were compared.

Points from the study as a whole: Reportedly, malignant thyroid tumors had significantly higher TCR beta diversity than benign nodules, in blood and tumor.

TCRdb re-called clones via MiXCR from the PCR reads. The data hold approximately 40,000 clones, with about 45% observed a single time. Patients had received no treatment of any kind before thyroid surgery. Germline values: CDR1 MNHEY, CDR2 SMNVEV (reference sequence). CDR3 length: 15 residues. J lost 7 bases, V lost 3 bases, and 6 bases had no gene match. This clone was counted only a few times. Its antigen is as yet unknown. V usage is TRBV27 and J usage is TRBJ2-7; 13 nucleotides line up with TRBD2. Material: tumor tissue. The origin of this receptor is a male donor with papillary thyroid cancer or a benign thyroid nodule (not recorded which). Some clones in this sample may be carry-over from other donors' samples. The chain's CDR3 is CASSFPGLAGVEQYF. The CDR3 DNA sequence: TGTGCCAGCAGTTTCCCCGGACTAGCGGGAGTTGAGCAGTACTTC.